This T cell receptor beta chain emerged from a study of blood T cell repertoires in COVID-19 (dated by TCRdb to 2018 to 2020). With regard to the full study: Samples covering the acute and convalescent phases of COVID-19 were provided by collaborators in the United States, Italy and Spain. The prospective study material was composed of cDNA or gDNA derived from T cells, B-cell-depleted T cells, or PBMCs. Deeply sampled blood TCRbeta repertoires from subjects exposed to, actively infected with, or recovered from COVID-19 were included in the dataset. The repertoires were released in a freely available public database meant as a resource for research on the immune response to SARS-CoV-2. Samples came from the ongoing ImmuneRACE study (first 160 participants) plus 1,254 subjects from 6 global collaborators. Sample metadata almost always included a de-identified subject ID, COVID-19 status, age in years and sex. Where available, HLA class I and class II types were obtained from metadata supplied by the sample provider rather than from assay-based typing.

The immunoSEQ Assay, a bias-controlled multiplex PCR, was used to amplify TCRbeta CDR3 regions from genomic DNA. As for how the authors treated the data: Nucleated cell counts per sample were estimated from amplification of reference gene primers within the assay. To quantify the absolute abundance of each unique TCRbeta CDR3 rearrangement, sequence reads were collapsed and filtered. For each sample, productive Simpson clonality was calculated as the square root of Simpson's diversity index over productive rearrangements. Entries here come from immuneACCESS through TCRdb and include only in-frame sequences with V and J called. Some clones fail to appear in such tables; in the studies checked, an unresolved V gene covers under half of the shortfall, and the cause of the remainder is unknown. Clone size and V and J calls were adopted from that table, with D and trimming inferred from the DNA. The sample includes 120,000 to 150,000 clones, with approximately 84% observed a single time. The top ten hold over 7% of the sample.

The collaborating institutions used their own protocols to collect whole blood in K2EDTA tubes. For TCRbeta analysis, collaborators shipped samples as frozen whole blood, isolated PBMCs, or DNA extracted from either of those sample types. On this clone itself: No antigen is known for it. Per-nucleotide qualities are absent, and no much larger clonotype sits a single base away.

Points the paper makes about the study in general: How much clinical and demographic metadata was included differed by source and by participant, and the metadata was provided uncurated.

This TCR came from a human donor in a cohort sampled during active COVID-19. The specimen was peripheral blood.

The DNA sequence is as follows: TGTGCCAGCAGCTTAGGCCAGGGGTCACCCCTCCACTTT. The resulting protein is CASSLGQGSPLHF. In this chain, TRBV7-9 is recombined with TRBJ1-6, with a weak D call of TRBD1 (6 bases match). The germline V gene (reference sequence) supplies CDR1 SEHNR and CDR2 FQNEAQ. A distance of 8 bases separates the germline ends of V and J, which lose 1 base and 10 bases respectively. Measured from the cysteine to the phenylalanine, the CDR3 is 13 residues long. The CDR3 DNA has 39 bases and is translated from base 1.